Following are 29 T cell receptor beta chains from one sample sequenced in a study of control samples from healthy donors and cancer patients. The method was immunoSEQ multiplex PCR; TCRdb's version includes in-frame clones alone and lacks a portion of them. Of 150,000 or so clones in the sample, about 86% were seen once. The specimen was blood. Every receptor here comes from a man younger than 30 in good health.

This clone has more than one count but fewer than ten. Distinct nucleotide sequences in the sample also encode this CDR3. V and J are TRBV9 and TRBJ1-3, with unresolved D. CDR3 size: 12 residues. The germline V gene encodes CDR1 SGDLS and CDR2 YYNGEE. Trimming stripped 2 bases from V and 0 bases from J, with 0 bases between. The CDR3, as DNA: TGTGCCAGCAGCGTCTCTGGAAACACCATATATTTT. This sequence encodes CASSVSGNTIYF.

This chain uses TRBV28 with TRBJ2-2; D is unresolved. Per the germline V gene, CDR1 is MDHEN and CDR2 is SYDVKM. The CDR3 totals 14 residues. Trimming took off 2 bases at V and 7 bases at J, with 11 bases between the two ends. CDR3 protein: CASSLKGYGGELFF. In DNA, the CDR3 is TGTGCCAGCAGTTTAAAAGGGTACGGCGGGGAGCTGTTTTTT.

The rearrangement joins TRBV19 to TRBJ1-1; no clear D gene. This CDR3 is 11 amino acids long. V was pared by 3 bases and J by 1 base, with 0 bases between. Looked up from germline, CDR1 is LNHDA and CDR2 is SQIVND (reference sequence). CDR3 in amino acids: CASSMNTEAFF. In nucleotides, the CDR3 is TGTGCCAGTAGTATGAACACTGAAGCTTTCTTT. Based on the CDR3 plus reference TRBV19 and TRBJ1-1, the full variable domain is DGGITQSPKYLFRKEGQNVTLSCEQNLNHDAMYWYRQDPGQGLRLIYYSQIVNDFQKGDIAEGYSVSREKKESFPLTVTSAQKNPTAFYLCASSMNTEAFFGQGTRLTVV.

The V call is TRBV24-1, the J call TRBJ1-5, with TRBD1 matching 7 bases. The CDR3 sequence is 16 residues long. V lost 4 bases, J lost 0 bases, and 5 bases stayed unmatched. Germline-derived CDR1 and CDR2 are KGHDR and SFDVKD. CDR3 nucleotides: TGTGCCACCAGTGAGGGACAGCCTTATAGCAATCAGCCCCAGCATTTT. It codes for CATSEGQPYSNQPQHF.

The gene calls are TRBV18 and TRBJ2-2; tentative D call: TRBD2 (5 bases). The V gene lost 6 bases and the J gene lost 7 bases, with 9 bases spanning the gap. The CDR3 runs to 12 residues. Germline lookup yields CDR1 KGHSH and CDR2 LQKENI. The CDR3 nucleotides read TGTGCCAGCTCGTTAGGAGGCGGGGAGCTGTTTTTT. Protein: CASSLGGGELFF.

Only a few counts were recorded for this clone. The CDR3 region is CASSPDNMDGFFQPQHF. CDR3 in DNA: TGTGCCAGCAGTCCCGATAACATGGACGGATTTTTTCAGCCCCAGCATTTT. The chain is built from TRBV28 and TRBJ1-5; D remains unclear. The CDR3 is made up of 17 amino acids. V lost 5 bases and J lost 6, with 23 bases in between. Germline values: CDR1 MDHEN, CDR2 SYDVKM.

The chain employs TRBV23-1 and TRBJ1-6; 11 bases agree with TRBD1. TRBV23-1 has ORF status, its function being uncertain. This CDR3 contains 19 residues. Trimming took 0 bases from V and 5 from J; bases not matched to a gene: 9. The DNA of the CDR3 is TGCGCCAGCAGTCAATCCTCTTGTCAGGGACAGGGGGATAATTCACCCCTCCACTTT. Translating it yields CASSQSSCQGQGDNSPLHF.

The chain carries TRBV5-5 and TRBJ2-1; D gene uncertain. Trimming took 0 bases from V and 5 from J, leaving 9 bases between them. The CDR3 contains 14 residues. Germline V gene data show CDR1 as SGHKS and CDR2 as YYEKEE (reference sequence). CDR3 sequence reads: CASSLDGGDNEQFF. In nucleotides, the CDR3 is TGTGCCAGCAGCTTGGATGGTGGGGACAATGAGCAGTTCTTC.

The V call is TRBV13, the J call TRBJ2-1, with TRBD2 identical over 10 bases. CDR1 is PRHDT and CDR2 is FYEKMQ in the germline V gene (reference sequence). The CDR3 is 15 residues long. Trimming cost V 1 base and J 4 bases; bases outside gene matches: 1. The CDR3 DNA reads TGTGCCAGCAGCTTAGTAGCGGGGGGTTACAATGAGCAGTTCTTC. Translated: CASSLVAGGYNEQFF.

V gene TRBV30 combines with J gene TRBJ2-7; D may be TRBD2 (5 bases). This CDR3 is built from 14 residues. Germline-derived CDR1 and CDR2 are GTSNPN and SVGIG (reference sequence). V was shortened by 5 bases and J by 0 bases, with 14 bases between the two germline ends. The CDR3 sequence: CAWARTGYSYEQYF. As DNA, the CDR3 is TGTGCCTGGGCGCGGACGGGATACTCCTACGAGCAGTACTTC.

The chain links TRBV14 to TRBJ2-5; 8 bases fit TRBD1. Germline CDR1 reads SGHDN; CDR2 reads FVKESK. Trimming cost V 2 bases and J 5 bases; bases outside gene matches: 7. This CDR3 comprises 15 residues. DNA for the CDR3: TGTGCCAGCAGCCAACACAGGGGGTCGCGGGAGACCCAGTACTTC. Protein product: CASSQHRGSRETQYF.

The chain recombines TRBV12-3 or TRBV12-4 with TRBJ2-1; D is ambiguous. Trimming left V 3 bases short and J 4 bases short, with 7 bases between. The CDR3 extends over 13 amino acids. The CDR3 reads CASSFPEYNEQFF. The CDR3 nucleotides read TGTGCCAGCAGTTTTCCGGAATACAATGAGCAGTTCTTC.

The chain uses TRBV18 and TRBJ2-1, with D perhaps assigned TRBD1 or TRBD2 (5 bases each). CDR1 and CDR2 (germline): KGHSH, LQKENI. V was shortened by 1 base and J by 0 bases, with 10 bases between the two germline ends. The CDR3 is made up of 16 amino acids. The CDR3 DNA sequence: TGTGCCAGCTCACCACGAACAGGACTCTCCTACAATGAGCAGTTCTTC. Protein sequence: CASSPRTGLSYNEQFF.

CDR3 sequence reads: CASSTAGGRETQYF. The CDR3 nucleotides are TGTGCCAGCAGTACAGCGGGGGGGCGGGAGACCCAGTACTTC. V and J are TRBV6-6 and TRBJ2-5; 10 positions match TRBD2. The CDR3 totals 14 residues. In germline, CDR1 is MNHNY, CDR2 SVGAGI (reference sequence). Trimming at V came to 5 bases and at J to 5 bases, leaving 5 bases not matched to a gene.

The V gene is TRBV15, the J gene TRBJ2-3; the D is unclear. The CDR3 is made up of 13 amino acids. Germline V lookup: CDR1 LNHNV, CDR2 YYDKDF (reference sequence). Trimming left V 0 bases short and J 0 bases short, with 1 base between. CDR3 residues: CATSRDSTDTQYF. Written as DNA, the CDR3 is TGTGCCACCAGCAGAGACAGCACAGATACGCAGTATTTT.

This rearrangement joins TRBV18 to TRBJ2-2; the match to TRBD1 covers 7 bases. Germline-derived CDR1 and CDR2 are KGHSH and LQKENI. This CDR3 contains 18 residues. J gave up 2 bases and V 5 bases, and 14 bases lay outside the gene matches. The CDR3 region has the DNA TGTGCCAGCTCATACCGGGACAGTATTCTCCAAAACACCGGGGAGCTGTTTTTT. This gives the protein CASSYRDSILQNTGELFF.

This clone was observed a single time. V is TRBV30 and J is TRBJ2-7; 11 bases align to TRBD1. V was pared by 0 bases and J by 2 bases, with 9 bases of the junction left unmatched. CDR1 and CDR2 from the germline V gene are GTSNPN and SVGIG (reference sequence). The CDR3 sequence is 17 residues long. CDR3 nucleotide sequence: TGTGCCTGGAGTGTAACCTCCCCGGGACAGGGGGCCTACGAGCAGTACTTC. Its translation is CAWSVTSPGQGAYEQYF.

The chain couples TRBV9 to TRBJ2-7; 9 bases match TRBD1. The CDR3 extends over 14 amino acids. After removal of 1 base from V and 6 bases from J, the junction contained 5 bases not matched to a gene. CDR1 and CDR2 from the germline V gene are SGDLS and YYNGEE. CDR3 residues: CASSVTGQGFEQYF. As DNA, the CDR3 is TGTGCCAGCAGCGTAACGGGACAGGGCTTCGAGCAGTACTTC. The entire variable domain, with the rest obtained from reference TRBV9 and TRBJ2-7, is as follows: DSGVTQTPKHLITATGQRVTLRCSPRSGDLSVYWYQQSLDQGLQFLIQYYNGEERAKGNILERFSAQQFPDLHSELNLSSLELGDSALYFCASSVTGQGFEQYFGPGTRLTVT.

The V gene is TRBV7-9, the J gene TRBJ1-1; tentative D call: TRBD1 (6 bases). The V gene lost 5 bases and the J gene lost 2 bases, with 15 bases spanning the gap. This CDR3 has 15 residues. Looked up from germline, CDR1 is SEHNR and CDR2 is FQNEAQ (reference sequence). The CDR3 sequence: CASSPIRGGNTEAFF. DNA for the CDR3: TGTGCCAGCAGCCCAATTAGGGGGGGAAACACTGAAGCTTTCTTT.

The chain has TRBV19 and TRBJ2-3; 7 bases are a match to TRBD2. Germline V gene sequence: CDR1 LNHDA, CDR2 SQIVND (reference sequence). This CDR3 has 15 residues. V lost 6 bases, J lost 2 bases, and 8 bases stayed unmatched. The CDR3 DNA follows: TGTGCCAGTAGGACCCCGGGACTAAACACAGATACGCAGTATTTT. Translating it yields CASRTPGLNTDTQYF.

This chain connects TRBV6-4 to TRBJ2-1; 7 positions match TRBD1. The junction had 5 bases not matched to a gene; V was cut back by 6 bases and J by 0 bases. The CDR3 has 15 amino acids. Looked up from germline, CDR1 is MRHNA and CDR2 is SNTAGT. The CDR3: CASSRGGGSYNEQFF. CDR3 sequence (DNA): TGTGCCAGCAGCCGAGGGGGCGGCTCCTACAATGAGCAGTTCTTC.

The chain has TRBV7-8 and TRBJ2-7; D is uncertain. This CDR3 is built from 15 residues. Trimming shortened V by 1 base and J by 0 bases, and 10 bases separated the two germline ends. Germline V gene lookup returns CDR1 SGHVS and CDR2 FQNEAQ. CDR3 coding DNA: TGTGCCAGCAGCTTAGAAGGCACAGCCTCCTACGAGCAGTACTTC. Translating it yields CASSLEGTASYEQYF.

This chain uses TRBV9 with TRBJ2-2; TRBD1 matches at 7 bases. The CDR3 consists of 16 residues. The germline V gene has CDR1 SGDLS and CDR2 YYNGEE. V shed 0 bases, J shed 0 bases, and the junction held 2 bases outside the gene matches. Here the CDR3 reads CASSVEGTANTGELFF. The CDR3 DNA is TGTGCCAGCAGCGTAGAAGGGACAGCGAACACCGGGGAGCTGTTTTTT.

A few counts support this clone. The gene calls are TRBV15 and TRBJ2-7, with 10 bases fitting TRBD1. There are 13 residues in the CDR3. Looked up from germline, CDR1 is LNHNV and CDR2 is YYDKDF (reference sequence). V trimming: 5 bases; J trimming: 4 bases; junction bases outside the gene matches: 2. For the CDR3, the DNA is TGTGCCACCAGCGGGACAGGGGCGTACGAGCAGTACTTC. It is translated as CATSGTGAYEQYF.

The V call is TRBV5-6, the J call TRBJ1-1, with D perhaps TRBD1 (5 bases). This CDR3 contains 15 residues. With 1 base removed from V and 5 bases from J, the gap between germline ends came to 15 bases. The germline V gene encodes CDR1 SGHDT and CDR2 YYEEEE. CDR3: CASSLISGDGTEAFF. DNA for the CDR3: TGTGCCAGCAGCTTGATATCGGGGGATGGGACTGAAGCTTTCTTT.

This sequence joins TRBV7-2 and TRBJ1-2; D is possibly TRBD1 (5 bases). The V and J ends lost 4 bases and 5 bases respectively, with 14 bases between them. CDR3 size: 14 residues. Germline values: CDR1 SGHTA, CDR2 FQGNSA. Here the CDR3 DNA reads TGTGCCAGCAGCTCGACGCCCAGGGTTTATGGCTACACCTTC. This sequence encodes CASSSTPRVYGYTF.

V usage is TRBV30 and J usage is TRBJ1-2; 7 bases match TRBD1. This CDR3 is built from 16 residues. V shed 2 bases, J shed 8 bases, and the junction held 17 bases outside the gene matches. CDR1 is GTSNPN, CDR2 SVGIG, per germline (reference sequence). CDR3 region: CAWSLPDRWDKEGYTF. In DNA form, the CDR3 reads TGTGCCTGGAGTCTACCGGACAGGTGGGACAAGGAGGGCTACACCTTC.

This clone was picked up one time. This chain uses TRBV3-1 (or the pseudogene TRBV3-2) with TRBJ2-1, with 9 bases aligning to TRBD1. CDR3 size: 15 residues. From germline, CDR1 is LGHDT and CDR2 YNNKEL (reference sequence). Germline trimming cut 0 bases from V and 6 bases from J; bases unmatched to any gene: 3. DNA for the CDR3: TGTGCCAGCAGCCAAGATCCGGGACAGGGCAATGAGCAGTTCTTC. Protein product: CASSQDPGQGNEQFF.

This clone was observed a handful of times. The V gene is TRBV24-1, the J gene TRBJ1-2, with D possibly being TRBD1 (5 bases). Looked up from germline, CDR1 is KGHDR and CDR2 is SFDVKD. The CDR3 runs 13 residues. Trimming took 2 bases from V and 2 from J, leaving 5 bases between them. Here the CDR3 DNA reads TGTGCCACCAGTGATTGGGACAACTATGGCTACACCTTC. This sequence encodes CATSDWDNYGYTF.